Below are 3 T cell receptor beta chains sequenced from a single sample in a study of PD-1 and CTLA-4 blockade in melanoma. Method: immunoSEQ multiplex PCR; TCRdb's copy keeps in-frame clones and lacks some. The sample lists about 31,000 clones; around 90% were seen once. Sequences were derived from CD8+ T cells from peripheral blood, sampled from a patient given anti-PD-1 treatment. The receptor set was obtained from a human donor with melanoma.

Notes on this clone: One junction end does not reproduce the germline sequence, and a read error may be involved. The chain uses TRBV19 and TRBJ2-1; 7 bases are shared with TRBD2. This CDR3 spans 11 amino acids. Germline V gene data show CDR1 as LNHDA and CDR2 as SQIVND (reference sequence). The CDR3, as DNA: TGCTCTAGCGGCGCCTACAATGAGCAGTTCTTC. As protein: CSSGAYNEQFF.

This sequence joins TRBV5-1 and TRBJ1-1; 9 bases map to TRBD1. The CDR3 consists of 15 residues. Germline CDR1 is SGHRS and CDR2 is YFSETQ. V trimming: 3 bases; J trimming: 3 bases; junction bases outside the gene matches: 6. The CDR3 is CASSSGQGWYTEAFF. CDR3 in DNA: TGCGCCAGCAGCTCCGGACAGGGGTGGTACACTGAAGCTTTCTTT.

The chain recombines TRBV6-2 or TRBV6-3 with TRBJ2-7; D is perhaps TRBD1 (6 bases). V was trimmed by 6 bases and J by 3 bases, leaving 12 bases between them. The CDR3 extends over 13 amino acids. Germline lookup yields CDR1 MNHEY and CDR2 SVGEGT. The CDR3 DNA sequence: TGTGCCAGCAGCCCCCCGGGACACTACGAGCAGTACTTC. Translating gives CASSPPGHYEQYF.